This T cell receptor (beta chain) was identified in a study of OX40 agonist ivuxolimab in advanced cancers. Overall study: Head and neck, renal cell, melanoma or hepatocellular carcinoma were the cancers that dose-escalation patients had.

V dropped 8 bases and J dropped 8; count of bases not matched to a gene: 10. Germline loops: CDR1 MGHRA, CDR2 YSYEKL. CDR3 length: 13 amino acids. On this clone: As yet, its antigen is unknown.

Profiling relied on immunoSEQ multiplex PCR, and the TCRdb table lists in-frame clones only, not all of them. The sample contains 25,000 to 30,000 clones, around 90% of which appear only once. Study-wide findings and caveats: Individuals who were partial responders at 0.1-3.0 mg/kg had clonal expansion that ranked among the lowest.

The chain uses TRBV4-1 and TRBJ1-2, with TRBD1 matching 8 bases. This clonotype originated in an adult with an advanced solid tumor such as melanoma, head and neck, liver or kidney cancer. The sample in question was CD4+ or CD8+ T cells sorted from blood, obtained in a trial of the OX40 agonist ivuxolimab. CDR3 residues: CASWPGGQRGYTF. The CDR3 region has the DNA TGCGCCAGCTGGCCAGGGGGCCAGCGCGGCTACACCTTC.